Sequencing of this T cell receptor beta chain was carried out in a study of blood T cell repertoires in COVID-19. Study-wide context: The United States, Italy and Spain supplied acute and convalescent COVID-19 samples. PBMCs, B-cell-depleted T cells, or T cells provided the cDNA or gDNA that made up the material.

Authors' processing steps: Estimated nucleated cell counts came from reference gene primer amplification. The table came from immunoSEQ multiplex PCR; TCRdb's copy has only in-frame clones and leaves some out. That table supplies the V and J calls and clone size; D and trimming were determined from the DNA. The sample consists of around 250,000 clones, around nine tenths of them appearing once. This clone was seen just once. The V gene end was trimmed by 0 bases and the J gene end by 6 bases; junction bases not matched to a gene: 14. CDR1 is SGHNT, CDR2 YYREEE, per germline (reference sequence). This CDR3 has 17 amino acids.

Sample: peripheral blood. V and J are TRBV5-4 and TRBJ2-5, with 7 nucleotides matching TRBD1. This clonotype originated in a man aged 40-49 years with active or convalescent COVID-19. CDR3 region: CASSLGASMRGPQTQYF. In DNA, the CDR3 is TGTGCCAGCAGCTTGGGGGCCAGTATGAGGGGGCCACAGACCCAGTACTTC.